This note documents a single T cell receptor (beta chain) sequence. Antigen unknown. Researchers isolated total RNA from whole blood without sorting T cells. The entry originates in a study of monozygotic twins with inflammatory bowel disease. The study, taken as a whole, reports: IBD patients displayed reduced TCRbeta diversity (inverse Simpson) when set against healthy co-twins.

CDR3 size: 15 residues. Germline values: CDR1 SGHTA, CDR2 FQGTGA. TCR libraries each used 3,000 to 4,000 ng of total RNA. TCRalpha and TCRbeta cDNA went through nested PCRs of approximately 16 and 9 cycles, two in total. TCRdb reprocessed the 5' RACE reads and reports one entry per CDR3 protein, with no DNA. Listed are 300,000 to 400,000 distinct CDR3 sequences; approximately 2% falls within the top ten. The receptor was isolated from a human donor with ulcerative colitis or Crohn's disease, or a healthy co-twin of an affected twin (not recorded which). This sequence joins TRBV7-3 and TRBJ2-1. Sequencing was performed on blood. The CDR3 here is CASSSDWTTYNEQFF.